This T cell receptor beta chain was documented in a study of blood T cell repertoires in COVID-19. CDR3 size: 13 residues. Trimming removed 4 bases at V and 12 bases at J, with 16 bases between. The V gene's germline CDR1 is SGHTA and CDR2 FQGNSA. Recruited during active infection, patients (from Seattle) were subsequently followed longitudinally. The repertoire was sequenced with immunoSEQ multiplex PCR; TCRdb's copy has only in-frame clones and lacks some. The sample lists approximately 480,000 clones; roughly 89% were seen once. Material: peripheral blood. The rearrangement uses TRBV7-2 and TRBJ2-1; weak D call: TRBD1 (7 bases). The receptor was derived from a man aged 18 to 29 with COVID-19, enrolled during active disease. CDR3 sequence: CASSSPGGLGQFF. Written as DNA, the CDR3 is TGTGCCAGCAGCTCACCAGGGGGGCTTGGGCAGTTCTTC.